What follows are 7 T cell receptor beta chains derived from one specimen sequenced in a study of T cell repertoires in cytomegalovirus infection. TCRdb independently ran MiXCR on the reads; one entry per CDR3 protein. Of about 770,000 distinct CDR3 sequences listed, about 27% were seen once; the top ten hold over 10%. These receptors' targets are unknown. Sample: cultured CD8+ T cells from PBMCs, taken from culture after CMV antigen stimulation. The receptors originated from a human donor in good health (CMV status not recorded). Some clones in this sample may be carry-over from other donors' samples.

This clonotype was observed a handful of times. V gene TRBV12-3 or TRBV12-4 combines with J gene TRBJ2-3; 9 nucleotides match TRBD2. There are 15 residues in the CDR3. V shed 7 bases, J shed 2 bases, and the junction held 7 bases outside the gene matches. The CDR3 loop is CASIFSGGNTDTQYF. The CDR3 region has the DNA TGTGCCAGCATCTTTAGCGGGGGCAACACAGATACGCAGTATTTT.

This clonotype turned up a few times. The chain employs TRBV6-2 or TRBV6-3 and TRBJ1-1, with no clear D. CDR1 is MNHEY and CDR2 is SVGEGT in the germline V gene. V lost 0 bases and J lost 2, with 10 bases in between. This CDR3 has 15 residues. The chain's CDR3 is CASSYSRALNTEAFF. Written as DNA, the CDR3 is TGTGCCAGCAGTTACTCCAGAGCCCTAAACACTGAAGCTTTCTTT.

This clonotype has only a few counts. This sequence joins TRBV24-1 and TRBJ2-1; D is possibly TRBD1 (6 bases). Trimming removed 3 bases from V and 5 bases from J, with 13 bases in between. CDR1 is KGHDR and CDR2 is SFDVKD in the germline V gene. This CDR3 contains 15 residues. The chain's CDR3 is CATSDLGDRNNEQFF. In DNA, the CDR3 is TGTGCCACCAGTGATCTAGGTGACAGGAACAATGAGCAGTTCTTC.

This clonotype was picked up a small number of times. This chain connects TRBV6-5 to TRBJ2-7; 8 bases are a match to TRBD1. V lost 2 bases and J lost 5; bases outside the gene matches: 11. The germline V gene has CDR1 MNHEY and CDR2 SVGAGI. This CDR3 is 16 amino acids long. CDR3: CASSYRTDRAFNEQYF. CDR3 in DNA: TGTGCCAGCAGTTACCGGACGGACAGGGCTTTTAACGAGCAGTACTTC.

This clonotype was seen more than once but under ten times. The chain carries TRBV11-2 and TRBJ1-5; D gene ambiguous. V was pared by 3 bases and J by 0 bases, with 12 bases between. The germline CDR1 and CDR2 sequences are SGHAT and FQNNGV. There are 16 residues in the CDR3. This chain's CDR3 is CASSFSATYSNQPQHF. The CDR3 DNA sequence: TGTGCCAGCAGCTTCAGTGCCACTTATAGCAATCAGCCCCAGCATTTT.

The rearrangement links TRBV27 to TRBJ2-1; possibly TRBD2 for D (6 bases). CDR3 length equals 14 residues. The germline CDR1 and CDR2 sequences are MNHEY and SMNVEV (reference sequence). Trimming removed 8 bases at V and 1 base at J, with 12 bases between. The CDR3 reads CASVPGTSYNEQFF. The CDR3 DNA is TGTGCCAGCGTCCCCGGGACTTCCTACAATGAGCAGTTCTTC.

This clonotype was picked up many times. The rearrangement uses TRBV5-1 and TRBJ2-2; D unresolved. Germline CDR1 SGHRS, CDR2 YFSETQ. This CDR3 comprises 15 residues. Trimming stripped 4 bases from V and 0 bases from J, with 10 bases between. CDR3 sequence reads: CASSLPPANTGELFF. As DNA, the CDR3 is TGCGCCAGCAGCCTGCCACCGGCGAACACCGGGGAGCTGTTTTTT. The full variable domain, in which reference TRBV5-1 and TRBJ2-2 provide the parts outside the CDR3, is KAGVTQTPRYLIKTRGQQVTLSCSPISGHRSVSWYQQTPGQGLQFLFEYFSETQRNKGNFPGRFSGRQFSNSRSEMNVSTLELGDSALYLCASSLPPANTGELFFGEGSRLTVL.